The present T cell receptor beta chain was sequenced within a study of CD8+ T cells in alopecia areata. Study results and caveats: Relative to normal scalp, lesional scalp, especially alopecia totalis/universalis, showed higher clonality.

This clone was counted once. Its antigen remains unknown. Per germline, CDR1 WSHSY and CDR2 SAAADI. The CDR3 is made up of 14 amino acids. Deletions cut 6 bases from V and 4 bases from J, with 15 bases between. The sequencing template was cDNA reverse transcribed from extracted RNA. Produced via immunoSEQ multiplex PCR; TCRdb's table is partial and in-frame only. Counted here are approximately 90,000 clones, 70% to 80% occurring once; the ten biggest clones make up 17%. Indicated treatment: oral pan-JAK inhibitor, 5-10 mg twice daily. The chain joins TRBV10-2 to TRBJ1-1; D possibly corresponds to TRBD1 (5 bases). Specimen: CD8+ T cells sorted from blood, collected around week 46, from a patient treated with tofacitinib. This clonotype was obtained from a human donor with alopecia areata. CDR3 in DNA: TGCGCCAGCAGCGAACAGGTCGGCGGCACTGAAGCTTTCTTT. Its translation: CASSEQVGGTEAFF.